A single sample gave rise to the 5 T cell receptor beta chains below, sequenced in a study of T cells in Graves' hyperthyroidism and ophthalmopathy. Amplification of TCR beta CDR3 regions was performed using RNA transcripts as template. During a first-round RT-PCR of the TCR CDR3, the HTBI primer set was used. TCRdb analysed the multiplex PCR reads with MiXCR anew, one entry per CDR3 protein. This table holds some 460,000 distinct CDR3 sequences, 15% to 18% found once. Sequencing was done on a sample of blood. All receptors derive from a woman younger than 30 with Graves' hyperthyroidism.

At least ten counts were recorded for this clonotype. V usage is TRBV7-2 and J usage is TRBJ2-1; 7 bases line up with TRBD2. V shed 5 bases, J shed 7 bases, and the junction held 5 bases outside the gene matches. The CDR3 covers 13 residues. Per the germline V gene, CDR1 is SGHTA and CDR2 is FQGNSA. The DNA for the CDR3 is TGTGCCAGCAGCCGAGGGCGGGAGAATGAGCAGTTCTTC. The encoded protein is CASSRGRENEQFF.

This clonotype was detected many times. The chain couples TRBV15 to TRBJ1-5; D is uncertain. Trimming took 0 bases from V and 1 from J, leaving 13 bases between them. Germline values: CDR1 LNHNV, CDR2 YYDKDF (reference sequence). This CDR3 spans 17 amino acids. CDR3 DNA: TGTGCCACCAGCAGAGATAAATGGCAGTACAGCAATCAGCCCCAGCATTTT. Protein product: CATSRDKWQYSNQPQHF.

The J gene is TRBJ2-1, the V gene TRBV20-1; possibly TRBD2 for D (5 bases). CDR1 is DFQATT and CDR2 is SNEGSKA in the germline V gene (reference sequence). V was cut by 1 base and J by 0 bases, with 13 bases left in between. The CDR3 totals 16 residues. The CDR3 bases are TGCAGTGCTAGAGGGGCGGGTTCCAGCTCCTACAATGAGCAGTTCTTC. It codes for CSARGAGSSSYNEQFF.

Many counts were recorded for this clonotype. V usage is TRBV6-1 and J usage is TRBJ1-2; D call uncertain. Looked up from germline, CDR1 is MNHNS and CDR2 is SASEGT. Trimming removed 2 bases from V and 4 bases from J, with 17 bases in between. This CDR3 is built from 16 residues. CDR3 coding DNA: TGTGCCAGCAGTGAAACACTCCTACCCCCCATCTATGGCTACACCTTC. This sequence encodes CASSETLLPPIYGYTF.

CDR3 in DNA: TGTGCCAGCAGACGCCTAGCGGGAGGGCAAACAGATACGCAGTATTTT. This codes for CASRRLAGGQTDTQYF. The V call is TRBV12-3 or TRBV12-4, the J call TRBJ2-3, with 12 bases that match TRBD2. This CDR3 is 16 amino acids long. The V gene end was trimmed by 6 bases and the J gene end by 3 bases; junction bases not matched to a gene: 7.